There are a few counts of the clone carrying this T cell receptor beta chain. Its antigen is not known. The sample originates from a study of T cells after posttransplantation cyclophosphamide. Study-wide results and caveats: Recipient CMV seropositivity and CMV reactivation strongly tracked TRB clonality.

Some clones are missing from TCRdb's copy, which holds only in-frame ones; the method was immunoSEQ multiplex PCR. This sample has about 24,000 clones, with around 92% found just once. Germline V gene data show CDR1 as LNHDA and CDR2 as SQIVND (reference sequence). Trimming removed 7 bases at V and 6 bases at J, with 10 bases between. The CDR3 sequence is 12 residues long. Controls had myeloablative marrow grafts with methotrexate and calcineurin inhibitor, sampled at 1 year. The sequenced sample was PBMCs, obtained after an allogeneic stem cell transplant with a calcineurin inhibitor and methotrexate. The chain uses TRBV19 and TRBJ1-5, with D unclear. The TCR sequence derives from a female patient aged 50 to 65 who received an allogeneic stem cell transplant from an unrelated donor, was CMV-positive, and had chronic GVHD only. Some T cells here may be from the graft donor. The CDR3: CASTNSIQPQHF. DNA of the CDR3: TGTGCCAGTACTAACAGTATTCAGCCCCAGCATTTT.